This TCR beta chain was captured in a study of blood T cell repertoires in COVID-19. Profiled with immunoSEQ multiplex PCR; TCRdb holds only in-frame clones, not every one. This sample has around 110,000 clones, with 82% found just once. V was trimmed by 1 base and J by 13 bases, leaving 11 bases between them. The CDR3 covers 13 residues. The germline gives CDR1 KGHSH, CDR2 LQKENI. V is TRBV18 and J is TRBJ2-6; a possible D gene is TRBD1 (5 bases). Input material: peripheral blood. This sequence was found in a woman in her 70s with acute or convalescent COVID-19. CDR3 residues: CASSPRQGSVLTF. DNA of the CDR3: TGTGCCAGCTCACCACGGCAGGGTAGTGTCCTGACTTTC. Drawing the rest from reference TRBV18 and TRBJ2-6, the complete variable domain is NAGVMQNPRHLVRRRGQEARLRCSPMKGHSHVYWYRQLPEEGLKFMVYLQKENIIDESGMPKERFSAEFPKEGPSILRIQQVVRGDSAAYFCASSPRQGSVLTFGAGSRLTVL.